These 30 T cell receptor beta chains originate from one sample sequenced in a study of shared clonotypes between healthy human individuals (dated by TCRdb to 2020 to 2021). Receptor libraries were prepared by the immunoSEQ multiplex PCR assay. What TCRdb holds here is the immuneACCESS table cut down to in-frame rearrangements. Part of the clones is not present; checked against another copy, under half of the missing clones reflect an unresolved V gene, and the others are unexplained. Counted in this sample were 1.5 million to 2.5 million clones; about 95% of them appeared once. Approximately 1.2% of the sample is in the top ten clones. CD8 naive samples were CD45RO-negative cells positively selected for CCR7, giving a CD45RA+CCR7+ population that excluded TemRA cells. The sample consisted of naive CD8+ T cells sorted from blood. Taken with the paper, the label for cell subset or site translates to: CD45RA+CCR7+. These receptors were taken from a man aged 18 to 30 in good health.

The chain joins TRBV27 to TRBJ2-1; D unclear. Germline V gene data show CDR1 as MNHEY and CDR2 as SMNVEV (reference sequence). Trimming removed 3 bases at V and 7 bases at J, with 13 bases between. This CDR3 is 14 amino acids long. CDR3 loop: CASSFSVLGNEQFF. CDR3 coding DNA: TGTGCCAGCAGTTTTTCTGTATTAGGGAATGAGCAGTTCTTC.

This chain uses TRBV10-2 with TRBJ2-7; D might be TRBD2 (6 bases). Germline assignment: CDR1 WSHSY and CDR2 SAAADI. V was cut by 3 bases and J by 5 bases, with 14 bases left in between. This CDR3 is built from 14 residues. The CDR3, as DNA: TGCGCCAGCAGTGACCTCAGCGGGTCCCACGAGCAGTACTTC. Translation gives CASSDLSGSHEQYF.

The V gene is TRBV30, the J gene TRBJ2-2; D might be TRBD2 (6 bases). Germline V gene lookup returns CDR1 GTSNPN and CDR2 SVGIG (reference sequence). Trimming shortened V by 4 bases and J by 6 bases, and 15 bases separated the two germline ends. This CDR3 contains 14 residues. The CDR3 DNA sequence: TGTGCCTGGACGGGGGAGGTTACGGCCGGGGAGCTGTTTTTT. As protein: CAWTGEVTAGELFF. The full variable domain, with the rest looked up from reference TRBV30 and TRBJ2-2, is SQTIHQWPATLVQPVGSPLSLECTVEGTSNPNLYWYRQAAGRGLQLLFYSVGIGQISSEVPQNLSASRPQDRQFILSSKKLLLSDSGFYLCAWTGEVTAGELFFGEGSRLTVL.

V gene TRBV9 combines with J gene TRBJ1-6, with 7 nucleotides matching TRBD1. V was pared by 3 bases and J by 7 bases, with 4 bases of the junction left unmatched. The CDR3 has 14 residues. Germline assignment: CDR1 SGDLS and CDR2 YYNGEE. CDR3 in DNA: TGTGCCAGCAGCGAGGGACAGTTAAATTCACCCCTCCACTTT. Residues: CASSEGQLNSPLHF.

The rearrangement links TRBV11-2 to TRBJ2-1, with unresolved D. Trimming removed 1 base at V and 2 bases at J, with 12 bases between. CDR3 length equals 16 residues. Germline assignment: CDR1 SGHAT and CDR2 FQNNGV. The CDR3 region has the DNA TGTGCCAGCAGCTTAGGGCCCTTGAATCCCTACAATGAGCAGTTCTTC. Residues: CASSLGPLNPYNEQFF. Using reference TRBV11-2 and TRBJ2-1 for the parts outside the CDR3, the full variable domain is EAGVAQSPRYKIIEKRQSVAFWCNPISGHATLYWYQQILGQGPKLLIQFQNNGVVDDSQLPKDRFSAERLKGVDSTLKIQPAKLEDSAVYLCASSLGPLNPYNEQFFGPGTRLTVL.

A note on this clone: Within the sample, other DNA sequences also encode this same CDR3. The chain combines TRBV28 with TRBJ2-7, with D hard to call. Germline V gene lookup returns CDR1 MDHEN and CDR2 SYDVKM. CDR3 size: 13 residues. Between the trimmed V and J ends, which lost 6 bases and 0 bases, there was a span of 9 bases. CDR3 protein: CASSLDSSYEQYF. CDR3 DNA sequence: TGTGCCAGCAGCCTGGATAGCTCCTACGAGCAGTACTTC.

CDR3 sequence: CASDLAGRETQYF. In nucleotides, the CDR3 is TGTGCCAGCGACCTAGCGGGGAGAGAGACCCAGTACTTC. The chain couples TRBV2 to TRBJ2-5; 9 bases are shared with TRBD2. The CDR3 length is 13 residues. The V gene's germline CDR1 is SNHLY and CDR2 FYNNEI. V was pared by 8 bases and J by 4 bases, with 5 bases of the junction left unmatched.

The chain recombines TRBV10-1 with TRBJ2-3; 11 bases match TRBD2. Trimming cost V 0 bases and J 2 bases; bases outside gene matches: 4. Germline loops: CDR1 WNHNN, CDR2 SYGVQD (reference sequence). The CDR3 runs 17 residues. The CDR3 is CASSESTSGGITDTQYF. The CDR3 DNA reads TGCGCCAGCAGTGAGTCTACTAGCGGGGGTATCACAGATACGCAGTATTTT.

The chain combines TRBV19 with TRBJ1-5, with unresolved D. The CDR3 runs 16 residues. Trimming shortened V by 1 base and J by 0 bases, and 10 bases separated the two germline ends. Germline V lookup: CDR1 LNHDA, CDR2 SQIVND (reference sequence). CDR3 sequence: CASSIGPGISNQPQHF. The DNA of the CDR3 is TGTGCCAGTAGTATAGGCCCGGGGATTAGCAATCAGCCCCAGCATTTT.

The chain's CDR3 is CASSQAGTSEGEKLFF. The DNA for the CDR3 is TGTGCCAGCAGCCAAGCGGGGACATCGGAGGGTGAAAAACTGTTTTTT. The rearrangement links TRBV4-2 to TRBJ1-4; D is perhaps TRBD1 (6 bases). The CDR3 is 16 residues long. In germline, CDR1 is LGHNA, CDR2 YNFKEQ. Trimming removed 1 base from V and 7 bases from J, with 16 bases in between.

The chain employs TRBV4-1 and TRBJ2-4; D call uncertain. This CDR3 contains 14 residues. V was pared by 3 bases and J by 2 bases, with 8 bases between. Germline CDR1 is MGHRA and CDR2 is YSYEKL. CDR3 loop: CASSHGQSKNIQYF. The CDR3 DNA follows: TGCGCCAGCAGCCACGGGCAGTCCAAAAACATTCAGTACTTC.

The V gene is TRBV7-8, the J gene TRBJ2-3; D unresolved. CDR1 SGHVS and CDR2 FQNEAQ come from the germline V gene. The V and J ends lost 5 bases and 5 bases respectively, with 17 bases between them. The length of the CDR3 is 15 residues. CDR3 sequence reads: CASSHGSFSGDTQYF. For the CDR3, the DNA is TGTGCCAGCAGCCACGGTTCATTTAGTGGAGATACGCAGTATTTT.

Note on this clone: Distinct nucleotide sequences in the sample also encode this CDR3. The J gene is TRBJ2-7, the V gene TRBV9, with 8 positions matching TRBD1. CDR3 length: 15 residues. Germline V gene lookup returns CDR1 SGDLS and CDR2 YYNGEE. After removal of 2 bases from V and 1 base from J, the junction contained 5 bases not matched to a gene. The CDR3 DNA follows: TGTGCCAGCAGCGTCGGAACAGGGGGTTCCTACGAGCAGTACTTC. Its protein product is CASSVGTGGSYEQYF.

The rearrangement links TRBV28 to TRBJ1-5; D call uncertain. The CDR3 spans 14 residues. The germline V gene encodes CDR1 MDHEN and CDR2 SYDVKM. With 7 bases removed from V and 2 bases from J, the gap between germline ends came to 12 bases. Here the CDR3 DNA reads TGTGCCAGCACCATGGGCATGGGCAATCAGCCCCAGCATTTT. Protein sequence: CASTMGMGNQPQHF.

This clone has just one count. V and J are TRBV11-2 and TRBJ2-1; D is unclear. The V gene's germline CDR1 is SGHAT and CDR2 FQNNGV. CDR3 size: 12 residues. V shed 4 bases and J shed 9 bases, with 10 bases lying between them. The CDR3 reads CASSSPLGEQFF. DNA for the CDR3: TGTGCCAGCAGCTCCCCCTTAGGTGAGCAGTTCTTC.

The chain couples TRBV27 to TRBJ2-3; TRBD1 matches 7 bases. This CDR3 has 14 residues. The V and J ends lost 2 bases and 6 bases, in that order; junction bases with no gene match: 5. Germline CDR1 and CDR2: MNHEY and SMNVEV (reference sequence). Written as DNA, the CDR3 is TGTGCCAGCAGTTTACGAGGGGGCGAGGATACGCAGTATTTT. Its protein product is CASSLRGGEDTQYF.

The chain combines TRBV27 with TRBJ1-1; D not certain. Germline V gene sequence: CDR1 MNHEY, CDR2 SMNVEV (reference sequence). Trimming shortened V by 9 bases and J by 1 base, and 12 bases separated the two germline ends. The CDR3 covers 13 residues. The CDR3 here is CASRALPNTEAFF. The DNA for the CDR3 is TGTGCCAGTCGTGCTCTCCCGAACACTGAAGCTTTCTTT.

The chain combines TRBV10-2 with TRBJ2-7; a possible D gene is TRBD2 (5 bases). Deletions cut 0 bases from V and 6 bases from J, with 12 bases between. Looked up from germline, CDR1 is WSHSY and CDR2 is SAAADI. The CDR3 has 14 residues. CDR3 in amino acids: CASSESKFGVEQYF. The CDR3, as DNA: TGCGCCAGCAGTGAGTCCAAATTCGGGGTCGAGCAGTACTTC.

The J gene is TRBJ2-7, the V gene TRBV13; 7 bases are shared with TRBD1. Losses at the gene ends were 5 bases for V and 2 bases for J; bases not matched to a gene: 6. The CDR3 consists of 14 residues. Germline V gene lookup returns CDR1 PRHDT and CDR2 FYEKMQ (reference sequence). CDR3 loop: CASSRDRDTYEQYF. In DNA, the CDR3 is TGTGCCAGCAGCCGGGACAGAGACACCTACGAGCAGTACTTC.

The chain couples TRBV7-9 to TRBJ2-4; D uncertain. The V end was cut by 5 bases, the J end by 13 bases, with 18 bases between. This CDR3 is 13 amino acids long. CDR1 and CDR2 from the germline V gene are SEHNR and FQNEAQ (reference sequence). The CDR3 sequence: CASSPTTTPLQYF. For the CDR3, the DNA is TGTGCCAGCAGCCCGACGACAACCCCATTACAGTACTTC.

The chain combines TRBV5-1 with TRBJ1-2; no firm D call. The CDR3 is 15 residues long. The V and J ends lost 0 bases and 8 bases respectively, with 17 bases between them. The V gene's germline CDR1 is SGHRS and CDR2 YFSETQ. CDR3 amino acids: CASSLDSPGGGGYTF. CDR3 sequence (DNA): TGCGCCAGCAGCTTGGATTCACCGGGCGGTGGAGGCTACACCTTC.

This clone has a single count. The chain is built from TRBV7-6 and TRBJ2-2; TRBD1 matches 7 bases. This CDR3 has 15 residues. V was pared by 2 bases and J by 5 bases, with 5 bases of the junction left unmatched. Germline V gives CDR1 SGHVS, CDR2 FNYEAQ. The DNA for the CDR3 is TGTGCCAGCAGCTTATCAACAGGGGCTACCGGGGAGCTGTTTTTT. Amino acids: CASSLSTGATGELFF.

The chain combines TRBV13 with TRBJ2-5; D is unresolved. The germline CDR1 and CDR2 sequences are PRHDT and FYEKMQ (reference sequence). The CDR3 length is 16 residues. Trimming took off 0 bases at V and 2 bases at J, with 13 bases between the two ends. CDR3 sequence (DNA): TGTGCCAGCAGCTTAGGCCGACGGGTGGGTCAAGAGACCCAGTACTTC. Translation: CASSLGRRVGQETQYF.

The chain recombines TRBV2 with TRBJ2-7; 7 bases match TRBD2. The V and J ends lost 6 bases and 0 bases, in that order; junction bases with no gene match: 8. This CDR3 has 15 amino acids. Per the germline V gene, CDR1 is SNHLY and CDR2 is FYNNEI. DNA of the CDR3: TGTGCCAGCAGCGACTATGCGGGGGTCTCCTACGAGCAGTACTTC. It is translated as CASSDYAGVSYEQYF.

V gene TRBV11-3 combines with J gene TRBJ2-7; D gene ambiguous. This CDR3 comprises 13 residues. The V and J ends lost 2 bases and 0 bases respectively, with 5 bases between them. Germline CDR1 is SGHNT and CDR2 is YENEEA. The DNA of the CDR3 is TGTGCCAGCAGCTTACCCTCCTCCTACGAGCAGTACTTC. It is translated as CASSLPSSYEQYF.

As to this clone: Other DNA variants within this sample encode the same CDR3. The V gene is TRBV9, the J gene TRBJ2-7; D is ambiguous. Germline V lookup: CDR1 SGDLS, CDR2 YYNGEE. Trimming left V 7 bases short and J 0 bases short, with 11 bases between. The CDR3 covers 13 residues. CDR3 DNA sequence: TGTGCCAGCTCGGTGGGCGGCTCCTACGAGCAGTACTTC. Translating gives CASSVGGSYEQYF.

The gene calls are TRBV29-1 and TRBJ1-1, with 7 nucleotides matching TRBD1. The V gene's germline CDR1 is SQVTM and CDR2 ANQGSEA. The CDR3 loop spans 14 amino acids. Trimming cost V 7 bases and J 4 bases; bases outside gene matches: 12. The CDR3 loop reads CSGLGGGGGTEAFF. The CDR3 DNA reads as TGCAGCGGATTGGGAGGAGGGGGCGGCACTGAAGCTTTCTTT.

This chain connects TRBV2 to TRBJ2-7; D remains unclear. The CDR3 length is 14 residues. From germline, CDR1 is SNHLY and CDR2 FYNNEI. The germline V and J ends were trimmed by 5 bases and 2 bases, with 13 bases remaining between them. CDR3 sequence (DNA): TGTGCCAGCAGTAGAGCAGGTCAAGCCTACGAGCAGTACTTC. Translated: CASSRAGQAYEQYF. Filled out from reference TRBV2 and TRBJ2-7, the complete variable domain reads EPEVTQTPSHQVTQMGQEVILRCVPISNHLYFYWYRQILGQKVEFLVSFYNNEISEKSEIFDDQFSVERPDGSNFTLKIRSTKLEDSAMYFCASSRAGQAYEQYFGPGTRLTVT.

This clone was recorded once. One junction end does not reproduce the germline sequence, and a read error may be involved. The V call is TRBV7-7, the J call TRBJ1-1; D unresolved. CDR3 length: 13 amino acids. Germline CDR1 and CDR2: SSHAT and FNYEAQ (reference sequence). CDR3 nucleotides: TGTGCTAGCAGCTCCGGGCCCGGCGCTGAAGCTTTCTTT. Translating it yields CASSSGPGAEAFF.

This chain connects TRBV5-6 to TRBJ2-2; possible D gene TRBD2, 6 bases. The germline CDR1 and CDR2 sequences are SGHDT and YYEEEE. The CDR3 runs to 13 residues. V lost 4 bases and J 5 bases, leaving 9 bases between the germline ends. The CDR3 region is CASSPGGTGELFF. CDR3 bases: TGTGCCAGCAGCCCTGGAGGGACCGGGGAGCTGTTTTTT.